Below are 3 T cell receptor beta chains sequenced from a single sample in a study of cytomegalovirus exposure and HLA in healthy donors. The PCR contained 60 Vbeta and 13 Jbeta primers. Some clones are missing from TCRdb's copy, which holds only in-frame ones; the method was immunoSEQ multiplex PCR. The table lists 160,000 or so clones, approximately 88% of them singletons. Sequencing input: PBMCs. These receptors were obtained from a woman younger than 30 in good health and CMV-seronegative.

This CDR3 is CASSFRQGAGETQYF. The CDR3 DNA reads TGTGCCAGCAGCTTTAGGCAGGGGGCGGGGGAGACCCAGTACTTC. The chain recombines TRBV5-4 with TRBJ2-5, with TRBD1 matching over 8 bases. J was trimmed by 5 bases and V by 2 bases; bases with no gene match: 8. CDR1 is SGHNT and CDR2 is YYREEE in the germline V gene (reference sequence). The CDR3 loop spans 15 amino acids. Together with reference TRBV5-4 and TRBJ2-5, the CDR3 gives the full variable domain: ETGVTQSPTHLIKTRGQQVTLRCSSQSGHNTVSWYQQALGQGPQFIFQYYREEENGRGNFPPRFSGLQFPNYSSELNVNALELDDSALYLCASSFRQGAGETQYFGPGTRLLVL.

The chain is built from TRBV2 and TRBJ1-2; 7 bases agree with TRBD1. Per germline, CDR1 SNHLY and CDR2 FYNNEI. The junction had 10 bases not matched to a gene; V was cut back by 6 bases and J by 6 bases. The CDR3 totals 14 residues. CDR3 DNA: TGTGCCAGCAGGAGGGACAGCGCGGAGGATGGCTACACCTTC. It encodes CASRRDSAEDGYTF.

The V gene is TRBV4-2, the J gene TRBJ2-7, with 9 nucleotides matching TRBD2. This CDR3 spans 16 amino acids. V gave up 1 base and J gave up 3 bases; unmatched junction bases: 7. The germline gives CDR1 LGHNA, CDR2 YNFKEQ. CDR3 residues: CASSQGGLRGGYEQYF. DNA of the CDR3: TGTGCCAGCAGCCAAGGCGGGTTGCGGGGGGGCTACGAGCAGTACTTC.